This entry lists 20 T cell receptor beta chains sequenced from one sample in a study of blood T cell repertoires in COVID-19. Libraries were prepared by immunoSEQ multiplex PCR; TCRdb keeps only in-frame clonotypes and omits some of them. There are fewer than 500,000 clones in the sample; about 89% occur only once, and about 1.5% lies in the top ten. What was sequenced was PBMCs or T cells enriched from blood (not recorded which). Receptor source: a young man who had recovered from COVID-19.

The chain joins TRBV15 to TRBJ2-7; D is perhaps TRBD1 (6 bases). Trimming pared 2 bases from V and 0 bases from J, leaving 11 bases between. The CDR3 loop spans 15 amino acids. Germline loops: CDR1 LNHNV, CDR2 YYDKDF (reference sequence). The CDR3 coding sequence is TGTGCCACCAGCAGATCGAGGACAGTCTCCTACGAGCAGTACTTC. It specifies CATSRSRTVSYEQYF.

The V and J genes are TRBV29-1 and TRBJ1-2; TRBD1 matches 7 bases. Germline assignment: CDR1 SQVTM and CDR2 ANQGSEA. This CDR3 is built from 13 residues. Trimming removed 5 bases from V and 5 bases from J; junction bases left unmatched: 8. DNA of the CDR3: TGCAGCGTTTCCCCGGGACAGTCATATGGCTACACCTTC. Translated, it gives CSVSPGQSYGYTF.

This chain links TRBV7-2 with TRBJ2-7; possible D gene TRBD2, 5 bases. V gave up 8 bases and J gave up 6 bases, with 20 bases separating them. The length of the CDR3 is 14 residues. The V gene's germline CDR1 is SGHTA and CDR2 FQGNSA. CDR3 sequence: CASAAGSPGGEQYF. The CDR3 bases are TGTGCCAGCGCCGCTGGGAGCCCTGGTGGCGAGCAGTACTTC.

The chain recombines TRBV6-5 with TRBJ1-6; no reliable D call. There are 13 residues in the CDR3. The germline V gene has CDR1 MNHEY and CDR2 SVGAGI. The ends were cut back, 8 bases at V and 7 bases at J, with 12 bases in the middle. The CDR3 nucleotides read TGTGCCAGCCTGTCGAGGGTAAATTCACCCCTCCACTTT. Encoded protein: CASLSRVNSPLHF.

The chain employs TRBV3-1 (or the pseudogene TRBV3-2) and TRBJ2-1; 10 bases are shared with TRBD2. Germline CDR1 and CDR2: LGHDT and YNNKEL (reference sequence). V trimming: 2 bases; J trimming: 10 bases; junction bases outside the gene matches: 14. The CDR3 runs 17 residues. The CDR3 DNA follows: TGTGCCAGCAGCCAAAGGCTAGCGGGGGAGCCTCAACACGAGCAGTTCTTC. Its protein is CASSQRLAGEPQHEQFF.

The gene calls are TRBV30 and TRBJ1-6; possibly TRBD1 for D (6 bases). CDR3 length: 13 residues. The ends were cut back, 5 bases at V and 2 bases at J, with 7 bases in the middle. Germline V gene data show CDR1 as GTSNPN and CDR2 as SVGIG (reference sequence). CDR3 in DNA: TGTGCCTGGTCAGGGGCCTATAATTCACCCCTCCACTTT. Residues: CAWSGAYNSPLHF.

V and J are TRBV27 and TRBJ2-5, with TRBD2 as a possible D gene (6 bases). The V end lost 5 bases, the J end lost 7 bases, and 14 bases lay between the germline ends. The CDR3 is 13 amino acids. Germline-derived CDR1 and CDR2 are MNHEY and SMNVEV (reference sequence). The CDR3 reads CASSRDGEATQYF. For the CDR3, the DNA is TGTGCCAGCAGTCGGGACGGGGAGGCGACCCAGTACTTC.

This rearrangement joins TRBV2 to TRBJ1-5; 10 positions match TRBD1. V trimming: 6 bases; J trimming: 6 bases; junction bases outside the gene matches: 2. The CDR3 consists of 13 residues. Germline assignment: CDR1 SNHLY and CDR2 FYNNEI. The CDR3 DNA reads as TGTGCCAGCAGGACAGGGGGCTCTCAGCCCCAGCATTTT. Translating it yields CASRTGGSQPQHF.

The chain couples TRBV30 to TRBJ1-6; 9 bases align to TRBD1. The CDR3 runs to 13 residues. Germline CDR1 GTSNPN, CDR2 SVGIG (reference sequence). Losses at the gene ends were 5 bases for V and 7 bases for J; bases not matched to a gene: 3. The CDR3 protein is CAWGTGNNSPLHF. The CDR3 nucleotides read TGTGCCTGGGGGACAGGGAACAATTCACCCCTCCACTTT.

With respect to this clone: A much more abundant neighbour one base away suggests this may be a read error. J is TRBJ2-7 and V is TRBV7-2; 10 bases are a match to TRBD1. V lost 4 bases and J lost 0; bases outside the gene matches: 0. Germline lookup yields CDR1 SGHTA and CDR2 FQGNSA. CDR3 length: 14 residues. CDR3 coding DNA: TGTGCCAGCAGCTGGACAGGGGGCTCCTACGAGCAGTACTTC. Protein: CASSWTGGSYEQYF.

This chain uses TRBV5-6 with TRBJ1-2; no clear D gene. The V end lost 0 bases, the J end lost 6 bases, and 12 bases lay between the germline ends. Germline V CDR1 and CDR2: SGHDT, YYEEEE. This CDR3 is built from 14 residues. In nucleotides, the CDR3 is TGTGCCAGCAGCTTGGGGGGAGGTCTCAATGGCTACACCTTC. Protein sequence: CASSLGGGLNGYTF.

V is TRBV7-2 and J is TRBJ1-5, with 9 bases that match TRBD1. V dropped 2 bases and J dropped 5; count of bases not matched to a gene: 4. The CDR3 extends over 15 amino acids. Germline CDR1 reads SGHTA; CDR2 reads FQGNSA. The CDR3 bases are TGTGCCAGCAGCTTAAGGACAGGGGATGATCAGCCCCAGCATTTT. The encoded protein is CASSLRTGDDQPQHF.

DNA of the CDR3: TGTGCCATCAGCGAACCTAGCGGGGTCAACTACGAGCAGTACTTC. Translation: CAISEPSGVNYEQYF. The rearrangement joins TRBV10-3 to TRBJ2-7, with 9 bases identical to TRBD2. This CDR3 has 15 amino acids. Germline CDR1 ENHRY, CDR2 SYGVKD. V was clipped by 6 bases and J by 3 bases; unmatched bases: 9.

Of note for this clone: Different DNA sequences within this sample yield the same CDR3. The V gene is TRBV5-1, the J gene TRBJ1-2; 7 nucleotides agree with TRBD1. Trimming cost V 0 bases and J 2 bases; bases outside gene matches: 4. Germline V gives CDR1 SGHRS, CDR2 YFSETQ. The CDR3 has 15 amino acids. In nucleotides, the CDR3 is TGCGCCAGCAGCTTGGGACAGGGAATAAACTATGGCTACACCTTC. Its protein is CASSLGQGINYGYTF.

This sequence joins TRBV2 and TRBJ2-5; D unclear. The germline V and J ends were trimmed by 6 bases and 5 bases, with 10 bases remaining between them. The CDR3 is 12 residues long. CDR1 is SNHLY and CDR2 is FYNNEI in the germline V gene. CDR3 DNA sequence: TGTGCCAGCAGCCCTCAGGCGGAGACCCAGTACTTC. Protein: CASSPQAETQYF.

This clone was seen just once. The J gene is TRBJ2-5, the V gene TRBV27; 8 nucleotides agree with TRBD2. The CDR3 is 19 amino acids. V lost 0 bases and J lost 2; bases outside the gene matches: 14. Germline V gene data show CDR1 as MNHEY and CDR2 as SMNVEV (reference sequence). The CDR3 loop reads CASSLSSAGGFGSQETQYF. The CDR3 nucleotides are TGTGCCAGCAGTTTATCGAGCGCGGGGGGCTTCGGCTCTCAAGAGACCCAGTACTTC.

The J gene is TRBJ2-7, the V gene TRBV3-1 (or the pseudogene TRBV3-2); D gene uncertain. This CDR3 contains 13 residues. CDR1 and CDR2 from the germline V gene are LGHDT and YNNKEL (reference sequence). V dropped 1 base and J dropped 0 bases, with 4 bases sitting between them. CDR3 coding DNA: TGTGCCAGCAGCCAAGGGAGCTCCTACGAGCAGTACTTC. This translates into CASSQGSSYEQYF.

V is TRBV19 and J is TRBJ2-1; TRBD2 might be the D (6 bases). The CDR3 is made up of 16 amino acids. Trimming took off 8 bases at V and 0 bases at J, with 17 bases between the two ends. Looked up from germline, CDR1 is LNHDA and CDR2 is SQIVND (reference sequence). In DNA form, the CDR3 reads TGTGCCAGTTCTTATCCTAGCGAAAGCTCCTACAATGAGCAGTTCTTC. Translation gives CASSYPSESSYNEQFF.

The chain has TRBV6-2 or TRBV6-3 and TRBJ2-3; possible D gene TRBD1, 6 bases. V shed 2 bases and J shed 0 bases, with 9 bases lying between them. This CDR3 has 15 amino acids. CDR1 and CDR2 from the germline V gene are MNHEY and SVGEGT. CDR3 DNA sequence: TGTGCCAGCAGTTACGGGGACACAAGCACAGATACGCAGTATTTT. Its translation: CASSYGDTSTDTQYF.

The gene calls are TRBV18 and TRBJ2-7; D is unclear. CDR3 length: 12 residues. V was cut by 6 bases and J by 4 bases, with 10 bases left in between. Germline CDR1 KGHSH, CDR2 LQKENI. DNA of the CDR3: TGTGCCAGCTCCCTCACAGAATACGAGCAGTACTTC. Amino acids: CASSLTEYEQYF.